The TCR beta chain under discussion was sequenced for a study of T cell clones after liver transplantation. About the study: TCRbeta sequencing after a pre-transplant mixed lymphocyte reaction identified graft-donor-reactive clones, later tracked in post-transplant blood. Standard immunosuppression, with no induction, continued until 12-24 months after transplant.

TCRdb keeps only in-frame clones here, not all; method: immunoSEQ multiplex PCR. Of 25,000 to 35,000 clones listed, over 85% are singletons. The CDR3 runs 14 residues. J lost 4 bases, V lost 2 bases, and 4 bases had no gene match. Germline V CDR1 and CDR2: SGHVS, FQNEAQ. The clonotype comes from a human patient who received a liver transplant. The graft donor may be the source of some T cells. The chain combines TRBV7-8 with TRBJ2-7; TRBD2 aligns across 8 bases. The sequenced sample was CD8+ T cells from blood, obtained 12 months after liver transplant. CDR3 loop: CASSLRGRTYEQYF. In DNA, the CDR3 is TGTGCCAGCAGCTTACGCGGGAGGACTTACGAGCAGTACTTC.